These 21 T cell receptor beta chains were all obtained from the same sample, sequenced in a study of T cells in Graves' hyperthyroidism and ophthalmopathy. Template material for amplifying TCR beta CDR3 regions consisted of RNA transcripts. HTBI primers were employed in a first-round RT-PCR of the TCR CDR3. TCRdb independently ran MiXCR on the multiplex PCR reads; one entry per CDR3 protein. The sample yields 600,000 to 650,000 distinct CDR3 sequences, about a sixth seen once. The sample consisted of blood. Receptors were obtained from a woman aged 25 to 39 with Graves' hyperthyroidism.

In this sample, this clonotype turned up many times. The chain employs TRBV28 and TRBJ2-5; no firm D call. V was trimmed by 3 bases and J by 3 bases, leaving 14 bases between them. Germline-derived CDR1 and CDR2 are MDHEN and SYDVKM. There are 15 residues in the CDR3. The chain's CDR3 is CASSFRTRGKETQYF. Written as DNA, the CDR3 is TGTGCCAGCAGTTTTCGGACCCGAGGCAAAGAGACCCAGTACTTC.

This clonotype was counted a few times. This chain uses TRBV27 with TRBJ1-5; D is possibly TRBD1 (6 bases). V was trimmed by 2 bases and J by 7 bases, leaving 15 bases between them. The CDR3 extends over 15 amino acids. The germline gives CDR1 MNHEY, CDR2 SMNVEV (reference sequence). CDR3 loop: CASSLKAGAWQPQHF. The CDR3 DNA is TGTGCCAGCAGTTTAAAGGCGGGGGCCTGGCAGCCCCAGCATTTT.

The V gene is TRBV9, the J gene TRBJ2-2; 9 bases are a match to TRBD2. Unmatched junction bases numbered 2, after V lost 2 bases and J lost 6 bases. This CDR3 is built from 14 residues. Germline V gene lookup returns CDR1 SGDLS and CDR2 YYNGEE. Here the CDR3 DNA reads TGTGCCAGCAGCGTCATAGCGGGAGCCGGGGAGCTGTTTTTT. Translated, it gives CASSVIAGAGELFF.

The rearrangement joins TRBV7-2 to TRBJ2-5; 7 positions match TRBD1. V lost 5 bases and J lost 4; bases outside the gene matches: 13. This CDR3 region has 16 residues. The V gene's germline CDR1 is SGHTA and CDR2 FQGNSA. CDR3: CASSRPGQAGLETQYF. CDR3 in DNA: TGTGCCAGCAGCAGACCCGGACAGGCAGGCCTAGAGACCCAGTACTTC.

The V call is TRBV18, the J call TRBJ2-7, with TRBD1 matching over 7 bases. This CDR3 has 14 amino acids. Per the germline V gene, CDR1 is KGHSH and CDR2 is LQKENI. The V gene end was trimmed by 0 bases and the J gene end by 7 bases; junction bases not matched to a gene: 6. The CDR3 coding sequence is TGTGCCAGCTCACCACCTGACAGGGTGGGTGAGCAGTACTTC. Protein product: CASSPPDRVGEQYF.

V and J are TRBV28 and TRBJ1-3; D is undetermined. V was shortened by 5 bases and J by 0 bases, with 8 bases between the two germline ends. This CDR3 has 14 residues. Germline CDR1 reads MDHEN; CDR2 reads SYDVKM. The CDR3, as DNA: TGTGCCAGCAGTCCCCGGCTCTCTGGAAACACCATATATTTT. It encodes CASSPRLSGNTIYF. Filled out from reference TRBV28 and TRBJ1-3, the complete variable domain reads DVKVTQSSRYLVKRTGEKVFLECVQDMDHENMFWYRQDPGLGLRLIYFSYDVKMKEKGDIPEGYSVSREKKERFSLILESASTNQTSMYLCASSPRLSGNTIYFGEGSWLTVV.

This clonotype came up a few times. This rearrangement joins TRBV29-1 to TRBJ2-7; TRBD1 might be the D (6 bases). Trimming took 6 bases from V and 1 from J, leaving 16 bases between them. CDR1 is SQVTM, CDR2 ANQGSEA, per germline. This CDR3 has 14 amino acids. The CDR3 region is CSVFLWDISYEQYF. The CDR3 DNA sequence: TGCAGCGTGTTTCTATGGGACATTTCCTACGAGCAGTACTTC.

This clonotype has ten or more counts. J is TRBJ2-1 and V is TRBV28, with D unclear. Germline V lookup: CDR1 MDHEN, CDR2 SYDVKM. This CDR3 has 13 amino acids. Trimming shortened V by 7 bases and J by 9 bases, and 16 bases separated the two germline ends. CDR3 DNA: TGTGCCAGCACCATTCCCCACGGCAGTGAGCAGTTCTTC. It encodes CASTIPHGSEQFF.

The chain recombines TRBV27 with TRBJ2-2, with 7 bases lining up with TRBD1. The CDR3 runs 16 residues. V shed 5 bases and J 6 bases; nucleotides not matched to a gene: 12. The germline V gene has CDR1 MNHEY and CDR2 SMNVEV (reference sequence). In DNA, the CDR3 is TGTGCCAGCAGTAAACAGGGGTACTCATCCCCCGGGGAGCTGTTTTTT. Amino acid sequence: CASSKQGYSSPGELFF.

The CDR3 region has the DNA TGTGCCAGCAGTGAAGGGGTTGGACTAGCGGGAAGAAGCCAGTTCTTC. Translating gives CASSEGVGLAGRSQFF. The chain uses TRBV2 and TRBJ2-1; 12 bases match TRBD2. The CDR3 sequence is 16 residues long. CDR1 SNHLY and CDR2 FYNNEI come from the germline V gene. Trimming cost V 1 base and J 13 bases; bases outside gene matches: 11.

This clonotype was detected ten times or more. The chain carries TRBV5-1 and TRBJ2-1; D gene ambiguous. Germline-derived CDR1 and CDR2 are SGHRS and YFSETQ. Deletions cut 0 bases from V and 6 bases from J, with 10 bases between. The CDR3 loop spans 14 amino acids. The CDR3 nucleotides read TGCGCCAGCAGCTTGGTTGTCCTGGGCAATGAGCAGTTCTTC. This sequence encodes CASSLVVLGNEQFF.

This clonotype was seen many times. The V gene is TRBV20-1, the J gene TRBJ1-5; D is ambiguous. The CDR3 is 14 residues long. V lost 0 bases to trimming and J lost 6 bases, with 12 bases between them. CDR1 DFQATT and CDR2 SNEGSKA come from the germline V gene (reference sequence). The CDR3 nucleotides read TGCAGTGCTAGAGATGGCCTCCATGCTCAGCCCCAGCATTTT. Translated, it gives CSARDGLHAQPQHF.

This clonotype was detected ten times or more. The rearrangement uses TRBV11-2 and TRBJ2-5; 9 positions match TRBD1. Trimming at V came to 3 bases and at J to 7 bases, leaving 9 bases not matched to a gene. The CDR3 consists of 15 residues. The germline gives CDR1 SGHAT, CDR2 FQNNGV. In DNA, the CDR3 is TGTGCCAGCAGCTTTACAGGGGGCGCTGGGGGGACCCAGTACTTC. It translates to CASSFTGGAGGTQYF.

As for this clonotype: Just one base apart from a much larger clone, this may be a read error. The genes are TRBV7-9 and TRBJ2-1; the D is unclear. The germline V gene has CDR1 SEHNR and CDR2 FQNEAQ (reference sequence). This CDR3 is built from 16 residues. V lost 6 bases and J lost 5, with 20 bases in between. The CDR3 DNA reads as TGTGCCAGCAGACCTCGACCGGGCCAGCCGGACAATGAGCAGTTCTTC. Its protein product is CASRPRPGQPDNEQFF.

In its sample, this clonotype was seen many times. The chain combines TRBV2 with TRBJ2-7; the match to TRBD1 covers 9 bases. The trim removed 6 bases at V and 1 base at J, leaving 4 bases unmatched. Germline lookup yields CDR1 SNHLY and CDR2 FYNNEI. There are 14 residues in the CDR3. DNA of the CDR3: TGTGCCAGCAGATCCGGGACAGGGTCCTACGAGCAGTACTTC. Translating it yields CASRSGTGSYEQYF.

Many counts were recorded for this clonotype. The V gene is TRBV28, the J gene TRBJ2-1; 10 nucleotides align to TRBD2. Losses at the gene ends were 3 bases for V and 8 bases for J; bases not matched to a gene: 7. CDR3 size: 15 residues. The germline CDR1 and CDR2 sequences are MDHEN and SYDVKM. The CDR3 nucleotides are TGTGCCAGCAGTTTCGGAGCGGGAGGGCCCGATGAGCAGTTCTTC. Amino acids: CASSFGAGGPDEQFF. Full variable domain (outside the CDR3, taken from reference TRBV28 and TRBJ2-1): DVKVTQSSRYLVKRTGEKVFLECVQDMDHENMFWYRQDPGLGLRLIYFSYDVKMKEKGDIPEGYSVSREKKERFSLILESASTNQTSMYLCASSFGAGGPDEQFFGPGTRLTVL.

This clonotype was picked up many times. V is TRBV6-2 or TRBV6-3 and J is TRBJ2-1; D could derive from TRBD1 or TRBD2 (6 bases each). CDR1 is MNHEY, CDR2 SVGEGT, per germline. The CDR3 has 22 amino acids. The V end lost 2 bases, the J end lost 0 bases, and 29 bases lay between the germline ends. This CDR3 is CASSYPIDRSYNRGSSYNEQFF. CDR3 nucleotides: TGTGCCAGCAGTTACCCGATAGACAGGAGCTACAATCGGGGGAGCTCCTACAATGAGCAGTTCTTC.

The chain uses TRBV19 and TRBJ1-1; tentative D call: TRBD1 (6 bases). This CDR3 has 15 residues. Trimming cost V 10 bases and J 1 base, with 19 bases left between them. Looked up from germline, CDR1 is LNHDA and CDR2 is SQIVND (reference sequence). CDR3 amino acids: CATADSPYPNTEAFF. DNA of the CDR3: TGTGCCACAGCGGACAGCCCTTACCCGAACACTGAAGCTTTCTTT.

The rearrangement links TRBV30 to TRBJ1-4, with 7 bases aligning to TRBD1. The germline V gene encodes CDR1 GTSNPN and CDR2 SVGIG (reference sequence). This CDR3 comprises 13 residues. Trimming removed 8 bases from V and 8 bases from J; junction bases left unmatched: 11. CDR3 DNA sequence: TGTGCCGGGTGGACAGGTTTTCGAGAAAAACTGTTTTTT. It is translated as CAGWTGFREKLFF.

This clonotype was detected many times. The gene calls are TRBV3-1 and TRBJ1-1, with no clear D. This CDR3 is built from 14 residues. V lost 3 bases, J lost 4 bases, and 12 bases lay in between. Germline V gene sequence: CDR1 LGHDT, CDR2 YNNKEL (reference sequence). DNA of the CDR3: TGTGCCAGCAGCCAGGGTGGGATTGCCACTGAAGCTTTCTTT. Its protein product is CASSQGGIATEAFF.

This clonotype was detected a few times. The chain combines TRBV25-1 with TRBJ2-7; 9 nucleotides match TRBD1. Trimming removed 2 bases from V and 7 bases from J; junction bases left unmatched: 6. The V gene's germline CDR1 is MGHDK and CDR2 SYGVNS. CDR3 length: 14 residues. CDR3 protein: CASSEGTGRGEQYF. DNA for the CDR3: TGTGCCAGCAGTGAAGGGACAGGGAGGGGGGAGCAGTACTTC.